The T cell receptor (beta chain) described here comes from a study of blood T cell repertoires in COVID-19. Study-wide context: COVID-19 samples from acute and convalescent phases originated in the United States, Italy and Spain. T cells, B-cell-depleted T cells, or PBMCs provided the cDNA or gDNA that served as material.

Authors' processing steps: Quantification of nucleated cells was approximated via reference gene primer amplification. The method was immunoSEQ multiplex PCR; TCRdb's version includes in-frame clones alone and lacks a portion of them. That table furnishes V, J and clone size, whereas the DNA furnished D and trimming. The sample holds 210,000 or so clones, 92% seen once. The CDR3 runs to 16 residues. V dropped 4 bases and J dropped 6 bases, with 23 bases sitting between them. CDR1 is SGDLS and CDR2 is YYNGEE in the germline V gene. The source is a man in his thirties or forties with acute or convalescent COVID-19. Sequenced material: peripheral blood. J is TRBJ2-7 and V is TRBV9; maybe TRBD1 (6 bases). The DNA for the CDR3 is TGTGCCAGCAGCCCTTCTGGGGGCGCGACCCAAATCGAGCAGTACTTC. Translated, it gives CASSPSGGATQIEQYF.